This TCR beta chain stems from a study of T-cell reconstitution after alpha-beta-depleted transplantation in children. The CDR3 is 16 amino acids. Trimming left V 6 bases short and J 0 bases short, with 14 bases between. The germline V gene encodes CDR1 SGHVS and CDR2 FNYEAQ. TCRbeta library preparation incorporated unique molecular identifiers. TCRdb called the PCR reads again in MiXCR, with one record for every CDR3 protein. Of 640,000 or so distinct CDR3 sequences in the sample, 16% were seen once. The receptor's source is a human donor who donated a stem cell graft to a child with acute myeloid leukemia. The V gene is TRBV7-6, the J gene TRBJ2-2, with D possibly TRBD2 on 6 matching bases. Sequenced material: PBMCs from the stem cell graft donor, taken from the stem cell graft. CDR3 region: CASSKIGGANTGELFF. The CDR3 nucleotides read TGTGCCAGCAGTAAAATAGGAGGGGCGAACACCGGGGAGCTGTTTTTT. The whole variable domain, remainder taken from reference TRBV7-6 and TRBJ2-2, is GAGVSQSPRYKVTKRGQDVALRCDPISGHVSLYWYRQALGQGPEFLTYFNYEAQQDKSGLPNDRFSAERPEGSISTLTIQRTEQRDSAMYRCASSKIGGANTGELFFGEGSRLTVL.